These T cell receptor beta chains were read from a single sample in a study of T cells in Graves' hyperthyroidism and ophthalmopathy. TCRdb analysed the multiplex PCR reads with MiXCR anew, one entry per CDR3 protein. The data hold 600,000 to 650,000 distinct CDR3 sequences, with 15% to 20% observed a single time. The sequenced sample consisted of blood. These TCRs come from a woman in her twenties or thirties with Graves' hyperthyroidism. Both conserved end residues are part of each CDR3. D genes are given only for firm matches. Only some rows state a clone size, as once, few, many or a class for expanded clones.

J,V,size,D,DNA,CDR3
TRBJ1-2,TRBV27,.,TRBD1,TGTGCCAGCAGTTTAAGGGCTCCGGGACAGGGGGACTATGGCTACACCTTC,CASSLRAPGQGDYGYTF
TRBJ2-1,TRBV6-1,many,.,TGTGCCAGCAGTTACAGCAACAATGAGCAGTTCTTC,CASSYSNNEQFF
TRBJ1-1,TRBV6-1,many,.,TGTGCCAGCAATGGGAGAGGAGGGAGGGCCTTTGAAGCTTTCTTT,CASNGRGGRAFEAFF
TRBJ1-2,TRBV28,many,.,TGTGCCAGCAGTGTCGGCGCCTATGGCTACACCTTC,CASSVGAYGYTF
TRBJ1-6,TRBV7-2,.,.,TGTGCCAGCGGGGGACTTTCCTATAATTCACCCCTCCACTTT,CASGGLSYNSPLHF
TRBJ2-7,TRBV12-3/TRBV12-4,few,.,TGTGCCAGCATAGGTGGAGAGTCCTACGAGCAGTACTTC,CASIGGESYEQYF
TRBJ2-5,TRBV7-9,.,TRBD1,TGTGCCAGCAGCTTGGGACAGGGCACGGTAGTCCAAGAGACCCAGTACTTC,CASSLGQGTVVQETQYF
TRBJ1-5,TRBV6-2/TRBV6-3,many,.,TGTGCCAGCAGTTACGGTGGTCAGCCCCAGCATTTT,CASSYGGQPQHF
TRBJ2-1,TRBV6-1,many,.,TGTGCCAGCAGGGGGACCGCTTCCTACAATGAGCAGTTCTTC,CASRGTASYNEQFF
TRBJ2-2,TRBV6-5,.,TRBD2,TGTGCCAGCAGTTACCCCCTTCCCGACTGGACTAGCGGGATAGACACCGGGGAGCTGTTTTTT,CASSYPLPDWTSGIDTGELFF
TRBJ1-5,TRBV6-1,many,.,TGTGCCAGCAGTCCACGGGGTCGCAATCAGCCCCAGCATTTT,CASSPRGRNQPQHF
TRBJ2-4,TRBV12-3/TRBV12-4,many,.,TGTGCCAGCAGTTTAAACCCAGGGTGGGGGTTCCTTACCAAAAACATTCAGTACTTC,CASSLNPGWGFLTKNIQYF
TRBJ2-5,TRBV5-1,few,TRBD1,TGCGCCAGCATGACCGGGACAGGGGAAGAGACCCAGTACTTC,CASMTGTGEETQYF
TRBJ1-2,TRBV29-1,few,.,TGCAGCGTGGGGGGCTACACCTTC,CSVGGYTF
TRBJ1-1,TRBV16,many,.,TGTGCCAGCAGCCCCGTAACTGAAGCTTTCTTT,CASSPVTEAFF
TRBJ2-7,TRBV11-2,many,TRBD2,TGTGCCAGCAGCTTAGCGGCGGGAGATGAGCAGTACTTC,CASSLAAGDEQYF
TRBJ2-1,TRBV28,many,.,TGTGCCAGCAGTTTACCCTCAGCGGAGCAGTTCTTC,CASSLPSAEQFF
TRBJ2-1,TRBV7-2,.,TRBD2,TGTGCCAGCCGGCCGCTAGCGGGAGGGAGTTTCAACAATGAGCAGTTCTTC,CASRPLAGGSFNNEQFF
TRBJ1-1,TRBV2,.,.,TGTGCCAGCAGTAGGGGGGGATTAGACACTGAAGCTTTCTTT,CASSRGGLDTEAFF
TRBJ2-3,TRBV24-1,few,.,TGTGCCACCAAAAATAGGGGCGGAGATACGCAGTATTTT,CATKNRGGDTQYF
TRBJ2-3,TRBV28,many,TRBD2,TGTGCCAGCAGTCAGACTAGCGGGGGCACAGATACGCAGTATTTT,CASSQTSGGTDTQYF
TRBJ2-1,TRBV29-1,many,.,TGCAGCGTTGAACTAGCCGTCGATGAGCAGTTCTTC,CSVELAVDEQFF
TRBJ2-7,TRBV20-1,many,.,TGCAGTGCTAGAGATGGGCGCTACGAGCAGTACTTC,CSARDGRYEQYF
TRBJ2-5,TRBV2,once,TRBD2,TGTGCCAGCAGTACCCTAGCGGGAGGGCCCAGAGAGACCCAGTACTTC,CASSTLAGGPRETQYF
TRBJ2-1,TRBV7-9,.,TRBD2,TGTGCCAGCAGCTTGACTAGCGGAGAAGGACCCTACAATGAGCAGCTCTTC,CASSLTSGEGPYNEQLF
TRBJ1-2,TRBV9,few,TRBD1,TGTGCCAGCAGCCCCCCCGGGACAGGGGTTGGCTACACCTTC,CASSPPGTGVGYTF
TRBJ2-7,TRBV28,many,.,TGTGCCAGCAGTTCCCATCATACAGGGAAACACGAGCAGTACTTC,CASSSHHTGKHEQYF
TRBJ2-4,TRBV6-1,few,TRBD1,TGTGCCAGCACCTCCCGGGGGACAGGGCTGCAAAACATTCAGTACTTC,CASTSRGTGLQNIQYF
TRBJ2-5,TRBV7-9,.,.,TGTGCCAGCAGCCAGGGGATCTACGGGAAAGAGACCCAGTACTTC,CASSQGIYGKETQYF
TRBJ2-7,TRBV2,many,.,TGTGCCAGCAGTGAGGGATTCGGGACGGGGGTTTCCTACGAGCAGTACTTC,CASSEGFGTGVSYEQYF
TRBJ1-1,TRBV6-1,many,.,TGTGCCAGCAGTGCGTATCAGGGGAACACTGAAGCTTTCTTT,CASSAYQGNTEAFF
TRBJ1-6,TRBV3-1,few,TRBD1,TGTGCCAGCAGCGACGGACAGGGAAATTCACCCCTCCACTTT,CASSDGQGNSPLHF
TRBJ1-2,TRBV2,many,.,TGTGCCAGCAGTGGTGGGGCTAACTATGGCTACACCTTC,CASSGGANYGYTF
TRBJ1-3,TRBV11-2,many,.,TGTGCCAGCAGCTTATGGAGGTCACACACCATATATTTT,CASSLWRSHTIYF
TRBJ2-1,TRBV11-2,many,TRBD2,TGTGCCAGCAGCTTAGAAGTGGTAGCGGGAGCCGATGAGCAGTTCTTC,CASSLEVVAGADEQFF